In this sample, the clone carrying this TCR beta chain turned up many times. 5'RACE generated cDNA with 10-nucleotide random UMIs. TCRdb re-derived calls from the 5' RACE reads in MiXCR, one entry per CDR3 protein. Of 20,000 to 25,000 distinct CDR3 sequences listed, around 16% are singletons. Trimming took 2 bases from V and 1 from J, leaving 16 bases between them. This CDR3 has 17 residues. CDR1 is MNHNY and CDR2 is SVGAGI in the germline V gene (reference sequence). The data belong to a study of neurological immune-mediated disorders. Sample: PBMCs. The chain combines TRBV6-6 with TRBJ2-3, with no clear D. This receptor was obtained from a female donor with HTLV-1-associated myelopathy (HAM/TSP). The CDR3 region has the DNA TGTGCCAGCAGTTACCCTACCCAGCTCTTTGGCACAGATACGCAGTATTTT. It translates to CASSYPTQLFGTDTQYF.